This entry describes one TCR beta chain. What it binds is unknown. The data stem from a study of T cell responses to AZD1222 COVID-19 vaccine. Study information: Pooling was applied to second doses at about 4 or about 12 weeks.

Findings and caveats of the study: There were repertoire samples only from the period after the peak T cell response. Donors, mostly white British, included more females; clonal diversity was possibly underestimated.

Germline-derived CDR1 and CDR2 are LNHNV and YYDKDF (reference sequence). The CDR3 runs 16 residues. V lost 1 base and J lost 3, with 10 bases in between. Clones were sequenced by immunoSEQ multiplex PCR, and TCRdb holds only the in-frame ones, with some missing. This table has more than 140,000 clones, 88% appearing once. The chain carries TRBV15 and TRBJ2-6, with D uncertain. The specimen was peripheral blood, collected on day 0 of AZD1222 vaccination. The TCR sequence derives from an adult in good health. The CDR3 reads CATSRGVGSGANVLTF. The DNA for the CDR3 is TGTGCCACCAGCAGAGGTGTCGGCAGTGGGGCCAACGTCCTGACTTTC.